The 7 T cell receptor beta chains in this list originate from one sample, sequenced in a study of blood T cell repertoires in COVID-19. The protocol was immunoSEQ multiplex PCR, while the TCRdb copy is restricted to in-frame clones and leaves out a portion. Of 130,000 to 150,000 clones listed, 78% are singletons. The sequenced material came from peripheral blood. These receptors all come from a woman in her sixties or seventies with acute or convalescent COVID-19.

The chain employs TRBV9 and TRBJ1-4; tentatively, D is TRBD1 (5 bases). This CDR3 has 14 amino acids. From germline, CDR1 is SGDLS and CDR2 YYNGEE. The V end lost 5 bases, the J end lost 3 bases, and 11 bases lay between the germline ends. This chain's CDR3 is CASSQGLPNEKLFF. The DNA of the CDR3 is TGTGCCAGCAGTCAGGGACTCCCTAATGAAAAACTGTTTTTT.

The table lists this clone with a few counts. The chain joins TRBV19 to TRBJ2-7, with 10 bases that match TRBD2. With V trimmed by 6 bases and J by 2 bases, 4 bases remained unmatched. The CDR3 is 14 amino acids. Germline-derived CDR1 and CDR2 are LNHDA and SQIVND (reference sequence). The CDR3 region is CASRSLAGAYEQYF. DNA for the CDR3: TGTGCCAGTAGGTCGCTAGCGGGAGCCTACGAGCAGTACTTC.

The genes are TRBV27 and TRBJ2-1, with 10 bases matching TRBD2. This CDR3 contains 16 residues. J gave up 7 bases and V 6 bases, and 12 bases lay outside the gene matches. Germline CDR1 and CDR2: MNHEY and SMNVEV (reference sequence). The CDR3 protein is CASRSRLGLAINEQFF. The CDR3 DNA sequence: TGTGCCAGCAGGAGTCGCCTGGGACTAGCGATTAATGAGCAGTTCTTC.

The chain joins TRBV3-1 (or the pseudogene TRBV3-2) to TRBJ1-6; D is possibly TRBD1 (5 bases). V was cut by 4 bases and J by 0 bases, with 10 bases left in between. Germline-derived CDR1 and CDR2 are LGHDT and YNNKEL (reference sequence). The CDR3 consists of 16 residues. The CDR3 sequence is CASSPQGASYNSPLHF. The DNA for the CDR3 is TGTGCCAGCAGCCCTCAGGGTGCCTCCTATAATTCACCCCTCCACTTT.

CDR3 sequence: CASSLLGTSGYTDTQYF. Here the CDR3 DNA reads TGTGCCAGCAGTTTACTCGGGACTAGCGGGTACACAGATACGCAGTATTTT. The chain employs TRBV27 and TRBJ2-3, with 12 positions matching TRBD2. Germline assignment: CDR1 MNHEY and CDR2 SMNVEV (reference sequence). J was trimmed by 2 bases and V by 2 bases; bases with no gene match: 5. This CDR3 comprises 17 residues.

This chain connects TRBV2 to TRBJ2-5; 15 positions match TRBD2. The J segment lost 4 bases and the V segment lost 6 bases, leaving 3 bases of the junction unmatched. The CDR3 covers 15 residues. Germline values: CDR1 SNHLY, CDR2 FYNNEI. In nucleotides, the CDR3 is TGTGCCAGCAGAGGACTAGCGGGAGGGAGAGAGACCCAGTACTTC. Translating gives CASRGLAGGRETQYF.

The chain combines TRBV21-1 with TRBJ2-1; the table calls TRBD1, which could not be checked here. TRBV21-1 is marked as a pseudogene. The CDR3 has 17 amino acids. CDR3 amino acids: CASSSYPGTGLYNEQFF. The CDR3 region has the DNA TGTGCCAGCAGCTCGTACCCCGGGACAGGCCTCTACAATGAGCAGTTCTTC.